Below, 29 T cell receptor beta chains from the same sample are listed, as sequenced in a study of control samples from healthy donors and cancer patients. Some clones are missing from TCRdb's copy, which holds only in-frame ones; the method was immunoSEQ multiplex PCR. This table holds more than 30,000 clones, more than 70% found once. Input material: PBMCs. The receptors stem from a woman aged 60-75 years with lung cancer.

The chain carries TRBV5-1 and TRBJ2-5, with 8 positions matching TRBD2. The V gene's germline CDR1 is SGHRS and CDR2 YFSETQ. The CDR3 is 15 amino acids. The junction had 8 bases not matched to a gene; V was cut back by 4 bases and J by 3 bases. CDR3 protein: CASSLGPGGEETQYF. In DNA form, the CDR3 reads TGCGCCAGCAGCCTTGGACCGGGAGGGGAAGAGACCCAGTACTTC. Variable domain in full (rest from reference TRBV5-1 and TRBJ2-5): KAGVTQTPRYLIKTRGQQVTLSCSPISGHRSVSWYQQTPGQGLQFLFEYFSETQRNKGNFPGRFSGRQFSNSRSEMNVSTLELGDSALYLCASSLGPGGEETQYFGPGTRLLVL.

The chain has TRBV19 and TRBJ2-3; D gene unclear. Germline V gene sequence: CDR1 LNHDA, CDR2 SQIVND (reference sequence). The CDR3 contains 11 residues. V shed 4 bases and J shed 6 bases, with 5 bases lying between them. The CDR3 region has the DNA TGTGCCAGTAGTACGATGGATACGCAGTATTTT. Its protein is CASSTMDTQYF.

This clone was detected only a few times. J is TRBJ1-2 and V is TRBV2; D is undetermined. CDR1 and CDR2 (germline): SNHLY, FYNNEI. CDR3 length equals 12 residues. The ends were cut back, 7 bases at V and 8 bases at J, with 14 bases in the middle. As DNA, the CDR3 is TGTGCCAGCACCCTCTCGCCACCGGGCTACACCTTC. It yields the protein CASTLSPPGYTF.

The chain employs TRBV6-1 and TRBJ2-7; 9 positions agree with TRBD1. The trim removed 1 base at V and 2 bases at J, leaving 0 bases unmatched. The CDR3 is 14 amino acids. The germline V gene encodes CDR1 MNHNS and CDR2 SASEGT. The CDR3 coding sequence is TGTGCCAGCAGTGAAGGACAGGGGGCCTACGAGCAGTACTTC. As protein: CASSEGQGAYEQYF.

V is TRBV6-2 or TRBV6-3 and J is TRBJ2-3; TRBD1 might be the D (7 bases). The CDR3 loop spans 17 amino acids. CDR1 and CDR2 from the germline V gene are MNHEY and SVGEGT. V was shortened by 5 bases and J by 5 bases, with 23 bases between the two germline ends. The CDR3 coding sequence is TGTGCCAGCAGTCTAACCAGGAGGGGGCGGGTTAAAGATACGCAGTATTTT. Residues: CASSLTRRGRVKDTQYF.

The chain employs TRBV5-4 and TRBJ2-5, with 14 bases fitting TRBD2. In germline, CDR1 is SGHNT, CDR2 YYREEE (reference sequence). The J segment lost 4 bases and the V segment lost 2 bases, leaving 4 bases of the junction unmatched. The CDR3 is 16 residues long. The CDR3 DNA sequence: TGTGCCAGCAGCTTAGGACTAGCGGGGGGTGGAGAGACCCAGTACTTC. This sequence encodes CASSLGLAGGGETQYF.

This rearrangement joins TRBV7-2 to TRBJ2-1; D remains ambiguous. V lost 5 bases and J lost 8, with 13 bases in between. Per germline, CDR1 SGHTA and CDR2 FQGNSA. This CDR3 spans 13 amino acids. CDR3 bases: TGTGCCAGCAGCCGACCCGCGGTCGATGAGCAGTTCTTC. It specifies CASSRPAVDEQFF.

This chain connects TRBV27 to TRBJ2-6; perhaps TRBD1 as D (5 bases). Per germline, CDR1 MNHEY and CDR2 SMNVEV (reference sequence). This CDR3 is 16 amino acids long. Trimming removed 5 bases from V and 4 bases from J, with 15 bases in between. The CDR3 is CASSTSREFGANVLTF. CDR3 DNA sequence: TGTGCCAGCAGTACCTCCAGGGAATTCGGGGCCAACGTCCTGACTTTC.

This clone was picked up one time. The J gene is TRBJ1-1, the V gene TRBV7-9, with D maybe TRBD1 (6 bases). The V end was cut by 4 bases, the J end by 3 bases, with 12 bases between. CDR1 is SEHNR and CDR2 is FQNEAQ in the germline V gene (reference sequence). The CDR3 spans 14 residues. The CDR3 sequence: CASSSGGGYTEAFF. CDR3 nucleotide sequence: TGTGCCAGCAGCTCCGGGGGGGGCTACACTGAAGCTTTCTTT.

CDR3 DNA sequence: TGCGCCAGCAGCTTGGCACAGGGAACCTATGGCTACACCTTC. Residues: CASSLAQGTYGYTF. V and J are TRBV5-1 and TRBJ1-2, with a weak D call TRBD1 (6 bases). This CDR3 has 14 amino acids. V lost 0 bases, J lost 4 bases, and 10 bases lay in between. The germline CDR1 and CDR2 sequences are SGHRS and YFSETQ.

V is TRBV7-3 and J is TRBJ2-1, with D perhaps matching TRBD1 or TRBD2 (5 bases each). This CDR3 has 14 amino acids. Trimming stripped 4 bases from V and 5 bases from J, with 12 bases between. Germline CDR1 is SGHTA and CDR2 is FQGTGA. In nucleotides, the CDR3 is TGTGCCAGCAGCTCAGCCTCGGGGCACAATGAGCAGTTCTTC. Its translation is CASSSASGHNEQFF.

The V and J genes are TRBV10-3 and TRBJ1-2; tentative D call: TRBD1 (6 bases). This CDR3 is built from 14 residues. Germline CDR1 and CDR2: ENHRY and SYGVKD. Trimming cost V 2 bases and J 7 bases, with 14 bases left between them. The CDR3 region has the DNA TGTGCCATCAGTGAGAGCGGCAGGGGCACTGGCTACACCTTC. It encodes CAISESGRGTGYTF.

This chain connects TRBV29-1 to TRBJ2-1, with a possible D match to TRBD2 (6 bases). The V gene's germline CDR1 is SQVTM and CDR2 ANQGSEA. V was shortened by 0 bases and J by 0 bases, with 15 bases between the two germline ends. The CDR3 contains 17 residues. The CDR3 reads CSVEDLGGAGSYNEQFF. In nucleotides, the CDR3 is TGCAGCGTTGAAGATCTGGGAGGCGCTGGCTCCTACAATGAGCAGTTCTTC.

The chain uses TRBV20-1 and TRBJ2-3; D gene uncertain. The germline gives CDR1 DFQATT, CDR2 SNEGSKA (reference sequence). The CDR3 loop spans 11 amino acids. V was pared by 4 bases and J by 4 bases, with 6 bases between. The CDR3 DNA is TGCAGTGCTAAGCTCTCAGATACGCAGTATTTT. It specifies CSAKLSDTQYF.

The chain couples TRBV7-9 to TRBJ2-1, with D possibly TRBD1 on 5 matching bases. The CDR3 has 16 residues. V was cut by 5 bases and J by 6 bases, with 20 bases left in between. In germline, CDR1 is SEHNR, CDR2 FQNEAQ (reference sequence). CDR3 region: CASSPDGGQGVNEQFF. The CDR3 region has the DNA TGTGCCAGCAGCCCCGATGGCGGTCAGGGTGTCAATGAGCAGTTCTTC. Looking up the rest from reference TRBV7-9 and TRBJ2-1 gives the full variable domain: DTGVSQNPRHKITKRGQNVTFRCDPISEHNRLYWYRQTLGQGPEFLTYFQNEAQLEKSRLLSDRFSAERPKGSFSTLEIQRTEQGDSAMYLCASSPDGGQGVNEQFFGPGTRLTVL.

The V gene is TRBV5-1, the J gene TRBJ2-3; D is ambiguous. This CDR3 spans 13 amino acids. CDR1 is SGHRS and CDR2 is YFSETQ in the germline V gene. V dropped 6 bases and J dropped 2 bases, with 10 bases sitting between them. The CDR3 region is CASNRRNTDTQYF. CDR3 DNA: TGCGCCAGCAACCGTCGCAACACAGATACGCAGTATTTT.

This sequence joins TRBV11-2 and TRBJ2-7; D perhaps matches TRBD2 (5 bases). Looked up from germline, CDR1 is SGHAT and CDR2 is FQNNGV. The CDR3 is 15 residues long. V gave up 5 bases and J gave up 6 bases, with 20 bases separating them. The CDR3, as DNA: TGTGCCAGCAGCCCGGCGGGCAGCGCTTCGGGCGAGCAGTACTTC. This gives the protein CASSPAGSASGEQYF.

The gene calls are TRBV5-4 and TRBJ1-5; no firm D call. Germline V gene sequence: CDR1 SGHNT, CDR2 YYREEE (reference sequence). Trimming took off 2 bases at V and 6 bases at J, with 15 bases between the two ends. The CDR3 has 15 amino acids. CDR3 DNA: TGTGCCAGCAGCTTAGGAACGGACCGGGGTCAGCCCCAGCATTTT. It specifies CASSLGTDRGQPQHF.

This sequence joins TRBV14 and TRBJ2-5; D might be TRBD2 (5 bases). Germline CDR1 is SGHDN and CDR2 is FVKESK. With 2 bases removed from V and 5 bases from J, the gap between germline ends came to 9 bases. The CDR3 length is 13 residues. CDR3 bases: TGTGCCAGCAGCCAACGATGGAGGGAGACCCAGTACTTC. Its translation is CASSQRWRETQYF.

The chain has TRBV30 and TRBJ2-5; 11 bases fit TRBD2. CDR3 length: 14 residues. Per germline, CDR1 GTSNPN and CDR2 SVGIG (reference sequence). Trimming took 4 bases from V and 6 from J; bases not matched to a gene: 7. The CDR3 region has the DNA TGTGCCTGGAAGATAGCGGGAGGGCATCAGACCCAGTACTTC. Translated: CAWKIAGGHQTQYF.

The J gene is TRBJ2-1, the V gene TRBV4-3; D uncertain. The germline V and J ends were trimmed by 0 bases and 0 bases, with 21 bases remaining between them. CDR1 and CDR2 from the germline V gene are LGHNA and YSLEER. The CDR3 is made up of 20 amino acids. CDR3 sequence reads: CASSQDEARIALGSYNEQFF. The CDR3 bases are TGCGCCAGCAGCCAAGATGAGGCGAGGATAGCCTTGGGCTCCTACAATGAGCAGTTCTTC.

The chain uses TRBV6-5 and TRBJ2-1, with TRBD2 matching over 10 bases. The germline CDR1 and CDR2 sequences are MNHEY and SVGAGI. The CDR3 covers 15 residues. After removal of 10 bases from V and 6 bases from J, the junction contained 12 bases not matched to a gene. CDR3 nucleotide sequence: TGTGCCACCGACCTAGCGGGAGTGGGACTCAATGAGCAGTTCTTC. It yields the protein CATDLAGVGLNEQFF.

This clone has just a few counts. The CDR3 protein is CASSNRGNQPQHF. For the CDR3, the DNA is TGTGCCAGCAGCAACAGGGGCAATCAGCCCCAGCATTTT. The gene calls are TRBV21-1 and TRBJ1-5; the table's D call of TRBD1 was not tested on the DNA. TRBV21-1 is shown as a pseudogene. The CDR3 runs to 13 residues.

A few counts support this clone. One end of the junction does not line up with germline, which may come from a read error. V is TRBV7-7 and J is TRBJ2-5, with TRBD2 as a possible D gene (5 bases). From germline, CDR1 is SSHAT and CDR2 FNYEAQ (reference sequence). CDR3 length: 13 residues. The CDR3 region has the DNA TGTGCTAGCAGCCTGGACTGGGGAGAGACCCAGTACTTC. Translating it yields CASSLDWGETQYF.

The chain combines TRBV6-2 or TRBV6-3 with TRBJ2-1, with D possibly matching TRBD2 (6 bases). V dropped 4 bases and J dropped 0 bases, with 19 bases sitting between them. Per germline, CDR1 MNHEY and CDR2 SVGEGT. The CDR3 runs 18 residues. The CDR3: CASSWEAGTASSYNEQFF. The DNA for the CDR3 is TGTGCCAGCAGTTGGGAGGCCGGGACGGCCAGCTCCTACAATGAGCAGTTCTTC.

This rearrangement joins TRBV27 to TRBJ2-2; 9 bases are a match to TRBD2. The germline V gene encodes CDR1 MNHEY and CDR2 SMNVEV (reference sequence). The CDR3 length is 16 residues. Trimming took 1 base from V and 5 from J; bases not matched to a gene: 5. The CDR3 bases are TGTGCCAGCAGTTTATTAGCGGGAGAAGGGACCGGGGAGCTGTTTTTT. Translating it yields CASSLLAGEGTGELFF.

The rearrangement links TRBV19 to TRBJ1-1; 8 bases are shared with TRBD1. This CDR3 spans 13 amino acids. Unmatched junction bases numbered 5, after V lost 10 bases and J lost 1 base. Germline-derived CDR1 and CDR2 are LNHDA and SQIVND (reference sequence). The CDR3 is CATSGQGNTEAFF. The CDR3, as DNA: TGTGCCACCTCCGGACAGGGGAACACTGAAGCTTTCTTT. Supplemented by reference TRBV19 and TRBJ1-1, the full variable domain reads DGGITQSPKYLFRKEGQNVTLSCEQNLNHDAMYWYRQDPGQGLRLIYYSQIVNDFQKGDIAEGYSVSREKKESFPLTVTSAQKNPTAFYLCATSGQGNTEAFFGQGTRLTVV.

The chain combines TRBV25-1 with TRBJ1-2; the D gene is possibly TRBD1 (5 bases). There are 12 residues in the CDR3. The germline CDR1 and CDR2 sequences are MGHDK and SYGVNS. V was clipped by 5 bases and J by 7 bases, with 11 bases between them. This CDR3 is CASSKGVSGYTF. As DNA, the CDR3 is TGTGCCAGCAGTAAAGGGGTGTCTGGCTACACCTTC.

This clone showed up just a few times. The chain recombines TRBV6-5 with TRBJ2-1; D is possibly TRBD2 (5 bases). The CDR3 length is 14 residues. CDR1 is MNHEY, CDR2 SVGAGI, per germline. V lost 0 bases and J 5 bases, leaving 8 bases between the germline ends. The CDR3 sequence: CASSYSRTHNEQFF. The CDR3 DNA reads as TGTGCCAGCAGTTACTCAAGGACTCACAATGAGCAGTTCTTC.